This T cell receptor (beta chain) is drawn from a study of blood T cells in healthy people across ages (dated by TCRdb to between 2014 and 2016). Notes on the research overall: In model experiments, template switching captured roughly one uniquely barcoded TCR beta cDNA molecule for every two T cells. Age-related changes in TCR beta repertoire diversity were measured in the study by deep sequencing normalized with unique cDNA molecular identifiers. The donors were divided into four age groups: young (average around 15 years), middle-aged (approximately 41), aged (under 70) and long-lived (about 79). To avoid experimental bias, donors of different ages were distributed randomly across sequencing lanes. The study analyzed two additional independent replicas of 1 million unique cDNA reads from the same blood draw for two donors, one aged 18 to 29 and one aged 80 or older.

The study at large found these results: Compared with the aged group, the long-lived group had more naive CD4+ T cells, fewer expanded clones and increased TCR diversity, a pattern suggesting age selection. Because donor CMV infection status was unknown, age-related changes in expanded clonotypes were potentially confounded. A strong correlation was found between observed TCR beta diversity and the percentage of naive T cells measured by flow cytometry. Bulk unsorted PBMC profiling prevented conclusive comparison of naive and antigen-experienced compartments. Observed TCR beta diversity per million T cells fell roughly linearly with age, and a significant reduction was already apparent by age roughly 40. Estimates of total diversity based on one million sequenced T cells were regarded as lower bounds and as underestimates.

The 39 donors, aged about 6 to 95 years, were systemically healthy Caucasian individuals from Russia. Each donor gave ten milliliters of peripheral blood, collected into EDTA-treated Vacutainer tubes. Ficoll-Paque density-gradient centrifugation was used to isolate PBMCs, with at least 7 million obtained per sample. Total RNA was extracted from PBMCs with Trizol reagent, with at least 5 micrograms obtained per sample. Naive CD45RAhigh/CD27high T cell percentages were measured by flow cytometry on a PBMC aliquot from every donor. Libraries were constructed by 5' RACE. Sequencing instrument: Illumina HiSeq 2500. The second PCR ran for about 6 to 11 cycles and used a J-beta primer mix along with a sample-barcoded 5' primer. A template-switch 5' adaptor carrying 12 random nucleotides introduced a unique molecular identifier onto each TCR beta cDNA molecule. Each sample yielded at least 2.5 million CDR3-containing paired-end reads. First-strand cDNA synthesis was performed from all RNA using the Mint cDNA synthesis kit, with priming by a TRBC-specific oligonucleotide. Following uracil-DNA glycosylase treatment, a first 18-cycle PCR with universal primers M1SS and BC2_uni_R was performed on all cDNA. Turning to the authors' computational methods: Each sample was normalized by randomly selecting 1 million high-quality reads, each carrying a distinct molecular identifier. Reads with shared molecular identifiers were discarded instead of being binned into consensus sequences. MiTCR, set to a Q25 quality threshold and the strictest error-elimination algorithm, was used for CDR3 identification, clonotype clustering and error correction. Lower-bound total TCR beta diversity was estimated with a nonparametric unseen species model using Euler transformation. TCRdb took the public reads, trimmed them with fastp at Q25, ran MiXCR for clone calling and kept in-frame beta chains. Rows with a matching CDR3 protein are joined into one entry that keeps the most common DNA and genes. In this record, the V and J calls reflect TCRdb's handling and not the investigators' own analysis. The sample table holds about 1,600,000 distinct CDR3 sequences, of which 42% were seen once. The ten most abundant clones make up 7% to 9.5% of the sample.

A distance of 10 bases separates the germline ends of V and J, which lose 5 bases and 0 bases respectively. The cysteine opens and the phenylalanine closes a CDR3 of 13 amino acids. Solely the CDR3 DNA is kept, with 39 bases framed from the first base. Taken from the germline V gene (reference sequence), the CDR1 and CDR2 loops are DFQATT and SNEGSKA. With regard to this clonotype: What this receptor recognizes is not known. Base qualities are not recorded, but no much larger clone differs from it by a single base.

What was sequenced was blood. The receptor was isolated from a woman younger than 30 in good health. Here the chain combines TRBV20-1 and TRBJ1-1; confidence is insufficient to name the D gene. The nucleotide sequence reads TGCAGTGCTGCTACAGACATGAACACTGAAGCTTTCTTT. This sequence encodes CSAATDMNTEAFF.